The rows below give T cell receptor beta chains drawn from one sample of a study of shared clonotypes between healthy human individuals. The repertoire was sequenced with immunoSEQ multiplex PCR; TCRdb's copy has only in-frame clones and lacks some. The sample records 550,000 to 700,000 clones, about three quarters being singletons. Sequenced: memory CD4+ T cells sorted from blood. All receptors derive from a woman aged 25 to 39 in good health. CDR3s include the opening cysteine and the closing phenylalanine or tryptophan. D genes are given only for firm matches. The listing skips clone size in some rows; elsewhere it reads once, few, many or a size class.

v_gene	j_gene	abundance	d_gene	CDR3nt	CDR3aa
TRBV7-3	TRBJ2-7	.	TRBD2	TGTGCCAGCAGCTTAAGTCTCGGAGGTTGGCTAGCGGGAGAAAGAACGCTCTACGAGCAGTACTTC	CASSLSLGGWLAGERTLYEQYF
TRBV2	TRBJ1-1	few	TRBD1	TGTGCCAGCAGTGGAGGGACAGCGAACACTGAAGCTTTCTTT	CASSGGTANTEAFF
TRBV6-6	TRBJ2-7	few	.	TGTGCCAGCAGTTACTCGAGGGACTTAACCTACGAGCAGTACTTC	CASSYSRDLTYEQYF
TRBV5-1	TRBJ2-3	many	TRBD2	TGCGCCAGCAGCCACGAGACTAGCGGTACGCAGTATTTT	CASSHETSGTQYF
TRBV6-5	TRBJ1-2	.	.	TGTGCCAGCAGTTACTCCGGAGCTAGTAACTATGGCTACACCTTC	CASSYSGASNYGYTF
TRBV4-2	TRBJ2-7	few	.	TGTGCCAGCAGCCAAGATGGAAAGGCGTTGTACGAGCAGTACTTC	CASSQDGKALYEQYF
TRBV6-6	TRBJ1-1	.	.	TGTGCCAGCAGTTACTCGATTGAAGTCACAGAAGCTTTCTTT	CASSYSIEVTEAFF
TRBV5-4	TRBJ2-5	.	.	TGTGCCAGCAGCTTGGAAGGAGGGCCCAGTCGGACCCAGTACTTC	CASSLEGGPSRTQYF
TRBV7-9	TRBJ2-3	.	TRBD2	TGTGCCAGCAGCTTAGGTATAGCGGGAGGGCCTGGCACAGATACGCAGTATTTT	CASSLGIAGGPGTDTQYF
TRBV15	TRBJ2-1	.	.	TGTGCCACCAGCAGAAGGACAATAGCGGTAAGCTCCTACAATGAGCAGTTCTTC	CATSRRTIAVSSYNEQFF
TRBV25-1	TRBJ1-1	.	.	TGTGCCAGCACCCGAGGGTGGGGGGCCGGCACTGAAGCTTTCTTT	CASTRGWGAGTEAFF
TRBV7-3	TRBJ2-6	.	.	TGTGCCAGCAGCTTTACCCAGGCTGGGGCCAACGTCCTGACTTTC	CASSFTQAGANVLTF
TRBV2	TRBJ1-4	.	.	TGTGCCAGCCTTCGGTCCCGGATCGAAAAACTGTTTTTT	CASLRSRIEKLFF
TRBV27	TRBJ2-1	.	TRBD2	TGTGCCAGCAGTTTATCGGGCAGGCGGGGGGATGAGCAGTTCTTC	CASSLSGRRGDEQFF